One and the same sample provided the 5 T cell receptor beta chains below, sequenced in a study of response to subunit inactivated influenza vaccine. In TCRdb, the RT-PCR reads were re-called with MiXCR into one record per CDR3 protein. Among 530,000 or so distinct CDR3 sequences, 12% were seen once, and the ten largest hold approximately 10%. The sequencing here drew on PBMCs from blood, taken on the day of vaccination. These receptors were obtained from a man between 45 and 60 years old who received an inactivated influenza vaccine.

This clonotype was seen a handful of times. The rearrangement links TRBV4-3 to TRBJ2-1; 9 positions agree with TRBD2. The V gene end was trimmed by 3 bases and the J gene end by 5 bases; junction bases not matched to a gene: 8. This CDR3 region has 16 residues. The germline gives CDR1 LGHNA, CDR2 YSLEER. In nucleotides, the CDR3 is TGCGCCAGCAGCCATAGCTTGGGACTAGCAAACAATGAGCAGTTCTTC. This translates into CASSHSLGLANNEQFF.

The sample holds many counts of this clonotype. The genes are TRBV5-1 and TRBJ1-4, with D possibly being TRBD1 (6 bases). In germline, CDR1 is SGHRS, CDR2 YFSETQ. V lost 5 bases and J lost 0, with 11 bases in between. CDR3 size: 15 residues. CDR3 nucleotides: TGCGCCAGCAGGCGACAGGTTGCAACTAATGAAAAACTGTTTTTT. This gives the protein CASRRQVATNEKLFF.

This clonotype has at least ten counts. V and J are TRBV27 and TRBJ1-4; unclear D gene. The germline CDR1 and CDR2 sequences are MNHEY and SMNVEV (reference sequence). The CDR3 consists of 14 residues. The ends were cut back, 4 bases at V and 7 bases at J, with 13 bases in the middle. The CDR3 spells CASSSLPPSEKLFF. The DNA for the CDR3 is TGTGCCAGCAGTTCCTTACCCCCGTCTGAAAAACTGTTTTTT.

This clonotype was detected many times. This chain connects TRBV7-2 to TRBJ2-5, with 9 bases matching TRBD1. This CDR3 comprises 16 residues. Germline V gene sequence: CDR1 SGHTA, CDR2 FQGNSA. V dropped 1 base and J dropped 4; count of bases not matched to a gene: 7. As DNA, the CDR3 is TGTGCCAGCAGCTTAGGTGGACAGGGGACCCCAGAGACCCAGTACTTC. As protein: CASSLGGQGTPETQYF.

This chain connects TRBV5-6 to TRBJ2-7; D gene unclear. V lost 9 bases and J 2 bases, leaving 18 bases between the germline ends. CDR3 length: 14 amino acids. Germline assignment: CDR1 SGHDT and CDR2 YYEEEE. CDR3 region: CAIGLGQPAYEQYF. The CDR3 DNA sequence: TGTGCCATCGGCCTGGGTCAGCCAGCCTACGAGCAGTACTTC.